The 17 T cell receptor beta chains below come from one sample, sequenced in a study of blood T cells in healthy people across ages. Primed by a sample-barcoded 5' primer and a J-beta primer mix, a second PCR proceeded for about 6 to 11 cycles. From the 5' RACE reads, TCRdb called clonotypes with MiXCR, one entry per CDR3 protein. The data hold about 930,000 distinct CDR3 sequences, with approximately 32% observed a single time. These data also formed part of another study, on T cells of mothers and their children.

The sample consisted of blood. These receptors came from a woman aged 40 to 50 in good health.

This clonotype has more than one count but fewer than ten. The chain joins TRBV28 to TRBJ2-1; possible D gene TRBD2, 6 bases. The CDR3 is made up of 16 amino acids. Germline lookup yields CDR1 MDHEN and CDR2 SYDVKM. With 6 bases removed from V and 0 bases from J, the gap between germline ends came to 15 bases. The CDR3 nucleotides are TGTGCCAGCAGGACGGGACTTTCCGGCTCCTACAATGAGCAGTTCTTC. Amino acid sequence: CASRTGLSGSYNEQFF.

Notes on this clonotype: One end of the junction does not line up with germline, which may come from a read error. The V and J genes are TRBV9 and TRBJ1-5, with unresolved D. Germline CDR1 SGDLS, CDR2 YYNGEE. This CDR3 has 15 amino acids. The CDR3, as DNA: TGTGCCAGCAACGTAGCCGGTAGGGAAAATCAGCCCCAGCATTTT. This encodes CASNVAGRENQPQHF.

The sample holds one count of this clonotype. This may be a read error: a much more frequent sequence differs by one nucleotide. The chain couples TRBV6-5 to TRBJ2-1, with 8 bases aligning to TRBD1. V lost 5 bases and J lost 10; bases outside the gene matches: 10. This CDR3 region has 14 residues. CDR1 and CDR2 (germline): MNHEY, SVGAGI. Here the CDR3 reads CASSPIDRGYEQFF. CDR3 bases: TGTGCCAGCAGTCCCATCGACAGGGGCTACGAGCAGTTCTTC.

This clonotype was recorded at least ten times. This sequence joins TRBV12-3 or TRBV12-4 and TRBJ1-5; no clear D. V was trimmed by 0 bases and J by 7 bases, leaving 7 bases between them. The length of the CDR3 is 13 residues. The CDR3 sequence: CASSLALGQPQHF. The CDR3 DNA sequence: TGTGCCAGCAGTTTAGCGCTGGGGCAGCCCCAGCATTTT.

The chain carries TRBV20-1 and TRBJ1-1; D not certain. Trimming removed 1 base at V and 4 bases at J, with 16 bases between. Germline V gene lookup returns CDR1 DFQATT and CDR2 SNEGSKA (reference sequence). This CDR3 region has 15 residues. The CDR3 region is CSARGWSGVGTEAFF. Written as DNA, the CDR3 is TGCAGTGCTAGAGGCTGGTCTGGGGTTGGCACTGAAGCTTTCTTT.

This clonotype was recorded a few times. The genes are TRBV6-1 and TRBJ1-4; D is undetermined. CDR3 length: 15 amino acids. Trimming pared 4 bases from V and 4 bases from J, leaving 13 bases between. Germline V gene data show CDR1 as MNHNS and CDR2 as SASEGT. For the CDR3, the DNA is TGTGCCAGCAGTGCCTCGACTGCCGATAATGAAAAACTGTTTTTT. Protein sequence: CASSASTADNEKLFF.

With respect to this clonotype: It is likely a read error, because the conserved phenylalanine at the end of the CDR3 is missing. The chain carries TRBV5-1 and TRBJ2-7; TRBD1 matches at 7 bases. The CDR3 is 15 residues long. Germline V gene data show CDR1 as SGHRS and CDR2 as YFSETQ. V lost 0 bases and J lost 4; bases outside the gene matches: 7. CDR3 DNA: TGCGCCAGCAGCTTGGCCACAGGGGCGTCGTACGAGCAGTACAAC. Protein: CASSLATGASYEQYN.

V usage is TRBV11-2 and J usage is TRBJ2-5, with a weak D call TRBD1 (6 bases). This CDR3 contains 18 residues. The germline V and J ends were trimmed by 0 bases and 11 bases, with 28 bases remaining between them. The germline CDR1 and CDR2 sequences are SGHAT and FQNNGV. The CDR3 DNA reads TGTGCCAGCAGCTTAGATGCCCGAGGACAGCTAAAGGGTGGAGCGCAGTACTTC. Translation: CASSLDARGQLKGGAQYF.

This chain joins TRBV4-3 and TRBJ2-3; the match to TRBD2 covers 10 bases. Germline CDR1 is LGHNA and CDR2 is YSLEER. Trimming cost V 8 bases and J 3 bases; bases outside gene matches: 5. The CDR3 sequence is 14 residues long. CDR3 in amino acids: CASGSGGETDTQYF. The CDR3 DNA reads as TGCGCCAGCGGCAGCGGGGGGGAAACAGATACGCAGTATTTT.

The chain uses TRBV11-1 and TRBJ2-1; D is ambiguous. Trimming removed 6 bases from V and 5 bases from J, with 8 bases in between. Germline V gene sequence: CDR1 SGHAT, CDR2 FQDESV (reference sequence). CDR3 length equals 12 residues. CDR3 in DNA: TGTGCCAGCAGTAATCCCCACAATGAGCAGTTCTTC. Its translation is CASSNPHNEQFF.

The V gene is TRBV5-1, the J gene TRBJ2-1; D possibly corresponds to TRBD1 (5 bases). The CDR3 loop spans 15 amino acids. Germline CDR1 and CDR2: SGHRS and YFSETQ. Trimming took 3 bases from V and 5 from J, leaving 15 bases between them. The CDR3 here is CASSSEYRFNNEQFF. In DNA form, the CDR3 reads TGCGCCAGCAGCTCCGAGTACAGGTTTAACAATGAGCAGTTCTTC.

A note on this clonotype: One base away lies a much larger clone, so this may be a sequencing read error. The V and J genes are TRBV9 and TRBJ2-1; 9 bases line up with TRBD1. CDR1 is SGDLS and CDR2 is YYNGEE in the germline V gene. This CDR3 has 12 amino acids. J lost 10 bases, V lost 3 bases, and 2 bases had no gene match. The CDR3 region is CASSATGGEQFF. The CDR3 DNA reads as TGTGCCAGCAGCGCAACAGGGGGCGAGCAGTTCTTC.

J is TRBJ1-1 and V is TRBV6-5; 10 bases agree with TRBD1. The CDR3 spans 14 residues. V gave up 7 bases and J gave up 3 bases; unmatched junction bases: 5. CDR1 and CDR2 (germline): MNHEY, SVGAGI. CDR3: CASTRQGADTEAFF. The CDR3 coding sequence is TGTGCCAGCACTAGACAGGGGGCAGACACTGAAGCTTTCTTT.

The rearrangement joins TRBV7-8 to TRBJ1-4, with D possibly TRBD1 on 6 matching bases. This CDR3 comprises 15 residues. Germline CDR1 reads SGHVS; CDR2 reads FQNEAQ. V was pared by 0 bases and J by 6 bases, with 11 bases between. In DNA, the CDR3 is TGTGCCAGCAGCTTAGCGACGGCAGGGGATGAAAAACTGTTTTTT. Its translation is CASSLATAGDEKLFF. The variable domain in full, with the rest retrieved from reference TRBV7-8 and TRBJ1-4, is GAGVSQSPRYKVAKRGQDVALRCDPISGHVSLFWYQQALGQGPEFLTYFQNEAQLDKSGLPSDRFFAERPEGSVSTLKIQRTQQEDSAVYLCASSLATAGDEKLFFGSGTQLSVL.

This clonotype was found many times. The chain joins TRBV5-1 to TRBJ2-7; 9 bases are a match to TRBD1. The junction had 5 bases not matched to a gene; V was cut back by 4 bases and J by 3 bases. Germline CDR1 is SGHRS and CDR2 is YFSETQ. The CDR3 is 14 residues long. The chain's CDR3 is CASSPGQGVYEQYF. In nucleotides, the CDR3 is TGCGCCAGCAGCCCGGGACAGGGAGTCTACGAGCAGTACTTC.

In DNA form, the CDR3 reads TGTGCCAGCAGCTTAGGACACTCTGGAAACACCATATATTTT. Translation gives CASSLGHSGNTIYF. The rearrangement uses TRBV7-2 and TRBJ1-3, with D unclear. With 1 base removed from V and 0 bases from J, the gap between germline ends came to 4 bases. The CDR3 runs to 14 residues. CDR1 is SGHTA and CDR2 is FQGNSA in the germline V gene.

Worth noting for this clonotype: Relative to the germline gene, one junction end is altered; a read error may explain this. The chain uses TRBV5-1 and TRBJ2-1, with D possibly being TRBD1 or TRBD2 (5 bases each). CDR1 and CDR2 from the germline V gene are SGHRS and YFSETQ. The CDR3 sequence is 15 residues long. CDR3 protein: CASGLAGTPLNEQFF. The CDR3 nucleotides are TGCGCCAGCGGCTTGGCCGGGACCCCTCTGAATGAGCAGTTCTTC.